A single sample is the source of the 28 T cell receptor beta chains below, sequenced in a study of T-cell reconstitution after alpha-beta-depleted transplantation in children. Library preparation (for TCRbeta) was performed with unique molecular identifiers. TCRdb re-called the PCR reads through MiXCR, storing one row per CDR3 protein. The data contain roughly 220,000 distinct CDR3 sequences, approximately 8.4% of them seen just once; the ten biggest clones take up roughly 35%. Source: PBMCs, mostly from graft donor cells, taken 360 days after TCRalphabeta/CD19-depleted stem cell transplant. The receptors stem from a male patient under 10 years old who had a stem cell transplant for acute myeloid leukemia, so the T cells may come from the graft donor.

This clonotype was counted ten times or more. The V and J genes are TRBV29-1 and TRBJ2-2, with 8 bases lining up with TRBD1. The V gene end was trimmed by 6 bases and the J gene end by 2 bases; junction bases not matched to a gene: 8. CDR1 SQVTM and CDR2 ANQGSEA come from the germline V gene. The CDR3 consists of 15 residues. The CDR3 sequence is CSVADRGLNTGELFF. DNA of the CDR3: TGCAGCGTCGCCGACAGGGGCCTCAACACCGGGGAGCTGTTTTTT.

Ten or more counts support this clonotype. V usage is TRBV20-1 and J usage is TRBJ2-5; perhaps TRBD1 as D (6 bases). V was trimmed by 3 bases and J by 0 bases, leaving 14 bases between them. The CDR3 is made up of 15 amino acids. CDR1 and CDR2 (germline): DFQATT, SNEGSKA (reference sequence). CDR3 residues: CSASVRGFHQETQYF. DNA of the CDR3: TGCAGTGCTAGCGTCAGGGGATTTCACCAAGAGACCCAGTACTTC.

The CDR3 here is CASSRLAGLSSYNEQFF. For the CDR3, the DNA is TGCGCCAGCAGTCGACTAGCGGGCCTCAGCTCCTACAATGAGCAGTTCTTC. The chain carries TRBV10-1 and TRBJ2-1; 10 positions match TRBD2. J lost 0 bases, V lost 5 bases, and 7 bases had no gene match. Germline V CDR1 and CDR2: WNHNN, SYGVQD (reference sequence). The CDR3 runs to 17 residues.

The table lists this clonotype with many counts. The CDR3 DNA is TGTGCCAGCAGCTTCCTACAGGGGCGAGGGTTTGAAGCTTTCTTT. Residues: CASSFLQGRGFEAFF. The rearrangement joins TRBV5-6 to TRBJ1-1; TRBD1 matches at 7 bases. The CDR3 spans 15 residues. Germline-derived CDR1 and CDR2 are SGHDT and YYEEEE. The V segment lost 2 bases and the J segment 7 bases; nucleotides outside the gene matches: 11.

This clonotype was picked up many times. The V call is TRBV5-1, the J call TRBJ2-1, with TRBD1 matching 7 bases. This CDR3 is 15 amino acids long. Germline CDR1 reads SGHRS; CDR2 reads YFSETQ. V lost 0 bases, J lost 1 base, and 1 base stayed unmatched. CDR3 bases: TGCGCCAGCAGCTTGGAACAGGGGTCCTACAATGAGCAGTTCTTC. Amino acids: CASSLEQGSYNEQFF. The variable domain in full, completed from reference TRBV5-1 and TRBJ2-1, reads KAGVTQTPRYLIKTRGQQVTLSCSPISGHRSVSWYQQTPGQGLQFLFEYFSETQRNKGNFPGRFSGRQFSNSRSEMNVSTLELGDSALYLCASSLEQGSYNEQFFGPGTRLTVL.

This clonotype has more than one count but fewer than ten. A much more abundant neighbour one base away suggests this may be a read error. The rearrangement joins TRBV30 to TRBJ2-1; D is unresolved. The CDR3 spans 15 residues. Per the germline V gene, CDR1 is GTSNPN and CDR2 is SVGIG (reference sequence). The germline V and J ends were trimmed by 3 bases and 8 bases, with 20 bases remaining between them. CDR3 bases: TGTGCCTGGAGGCAATCCGGGTCGATTTACTATGAGCAGTTCTTC. Encoded protein: CAWRQSGSIYYEQFF.

This clonotype was recorded many times. The genes are TRBV20-1 and TRBJ1-1; D might be TRBD1 (6 bases). Germline V gene data show CDR1 as DFQATT and CDR2 as SNEGSKA (reference sequence). V was trimmed by 4 bases and J by 6 bases, leaving 18 bases between them. This CDR3 comprises 14 residues. The CDR3: CSAILGGPLAEAFF. In nucleotides, the CDR3 is TGCAGTGCTATATTAGGGGGGCCGTTAGCTGAAGCTTTCTTT.

The chain joins TRBV18 to TRBJ2-7; TRBD2 aligns across 11 bases. Germline lookup yields CDR1 KGHSH and CDR2 LQKENI. Trimming took 5 bases from V and 3 from J; bases not matched to a gene: 0. This CDR3 is built from 13 residues. The CDR3 region is CASSTSGGYEQYF. DNA of the CDR3: TGTGCCAGCTCAACTAGCGGGGGCTACGAGCAGTACTTC.

This chain uses TRBV10-3 with TRBJ1-1; D not resolved. The CDR3 extends over 16 amino acids. The germline V and J ends were trimmed by 2 bases and 3 bases, with 16 bases remaining between them. Germline assignment: CDR1 ENHRY and CDR2 SYGVKD. The CDR3 loop is CAISEPQGGLDTEAFF. CDR3 bases: TGTGCCATCAGTGAGCCCCAAGGAGGGCTGGACACTGAAGCTTTCTTT.

This clonotype was detected many times. V gene TRBV12-3 or TRBV12-4 combines with J gene TRBJ2-3; unclear D gene. The CDR3 consists of 14 residues. The V and J ends lost 4 bases and 0 bases respectively, with 8 bases between them. The DNA for the CDR3 is TGTGCCAGCAGTTCGCTCGAGAGCACAGATACGCAGTATTTT. This codes for CASSSLESTDTQYF.

This clonotype has ten or more counts. The chain couples TRBV6-2 or TRBV6-3 to TRBJ1-1; D is ambiguous. The CDR3 runs to 12 residues. V was trimmed by 5 bases and J by 4 bases, leaving 8 bases between them. The V gene's germline CDR1 is MNHEY and CDR2 SVGEGT. The CDR3 sequence is CASSPLGTEAFF. The CDR3 coding sequence is TGTGCCAGCAGTCCTCTCGGCACTGAAGCTTTCTTT.

This clonotype came up many times. The chain is built from TRBV12-3 or TRBV12-4 and TRBJ1-3; tentatively, D is TRBD1 (6 bases). The germline V and J ends were trimmed by 6 bases and 0 bases, with 12 bases remaining between them. The CDR3 extends over 15 amino acids. The CDR3 DNA sequence: TGTGCCAGCAGAAGACAGGCGATCTCTGGAAACACCATATATTTT. As protein: CASRRQAISGNTIYF.

Many counts were recorded for this clonotype. The V and J genes are TRBV5-1 and TRBJ2-3, with D hard to call. CDR1 SGHRS and CDR2 YFSETQ come from the germline V gene. The CDR3 sequence is 15 residues long. Trimming pared 4 bases from V and 0 bases from J, leaving 12 bases between. The DNA of the CDR3 is TGCGCCAGCAGCCCACAGTTTTCTAGCACAGATACGCAGTATTTT. Translation: CASSPQFSSTDTQYF.

V and J are TRBV9 and TRBJ2-5, with D tentatively TRBD1 (6 bases). Germline assignment: CDR1 SGDLS and CDR2 YYNGEE. The CDR3 has 14 residues. V lost 0 bases to trimming and J lost 1 base, with 7 bases between them. CDR3 nucleotides: TGTGCCAGCAGCGTAGGGGGGCTCCAAGAGACCCAGTACTTC. Its translation is CASSVGGLQETQYF.

The chain carries TRBV20-1 and TRBJ2-5; D is uncertain. Germline values: CDR1 DFQATT, CDR2 SNEGSKA (reference sequence). CDR3 length: 11 amino acids. V lost 4 bases to trimming and J lost 1 base, with 4 bases between them. The CDR3: CSATTQETQYF. CDR3 DNA sequence: TGCAGTGCTACCACCCAAGAGACCCAGTACTTC.

The chain combines TRBV19 with TRBJ2-7; the D call may be TRBD1 or TRBD2 (5 bases each). Germline V gene data show CDR1 as LNHDA and CDR2 as SQIVND (reference sequence). This CDR3 region has 16 residues. Trimming left V 0 bases short and J 2 bases short, with 14 bases between. DNA of the CDR3: TGTGCCAGTAGTATAGATCAGCGGCAGGGCACCTACGAGCAGTACTTC. Protein: CASSIDQRQGTYEQYF.

The V and J genes are TRBV9 and TRBJ2-3; 7 nucleotides line up with TRBD2. CDR3 length equals 17 residues. CDR1 is SGDLS, CDR2 YYNGEE, per germline. V shed 0 bases, J shed 2 bases, and the junction held 9 bases outside the gene matches. CDR3 DNA sequence: TGTGCCAGCAGCGTAGCTCCTCGAAGCGGGGCCACAGATACGCAGTATTTT. Protein sequence: CASSVAPRSGATDTQYF.

V is TRBV7-9 and J is TRBJ1-6; the match to TRBD1 covers 10 bases. The germline V gene encodes CDR1 SEHNR and CDR2 FQNEAQ (reference sequence). The CDR3 is 16 amino acids. V was pared by 5 bases and J by 4 bases, with 5 bases of the junction left unmatched. This chain's CDR3 is CASSQPGQGYNSPLHF. The CDR3 coding sequence is TGTGCCAGCAGCCAACCGGGACAGGGGTATAATTCACCCCTCCACTTT.

This clonotype has only a few counts. The chain couples TRBV7-9 to TRBJ1-6, with 7 bases aligning to TRBD1. CDR1 SEHNR and CDR2 FQNEAQ come from the germline V gene (reference sequence). This CDR3 comprises 14 residues. V gave up 5 bases and J gave up 7 bases; unmatched junction bases: 5. CDR3 in amino acids: CASSPGDRNSPLHF. CDR3 nucleotide sequence: TGTGCCAGCAGCCCCGGGGACAGAAATTCACCCCTCCACTTT.

The gene calls are TRBV19 and TRBJ2-6; 10 bases fit TRBD1. The ends lost 7 bases at V and 3 bases at J; junction bases unmatched: 6. CDR1 and CDR2 (germline): LNHDA, SQIVND (reference sequence). This CDR3 comprises 16 residues. In DNA, the CDR3 is TGTGCCAGTAATCCGGACAGGGGGAATGGGGCCAACGTCCTGACTTTC. Protein sequence: CASNPDRGNGANVLTF.

This clonotype was counted at least ten times. CDR3 in DNA: TGTGCCAGCAGTTACGGATCCGAGGTCCTTGAGACCCAGTACTTC. It encodes CASSYGSEVLETQYF. The chain joins TRBV27 to TRBJ2-5, with D unclear. The CDR3 runs to 15 residues. V was trimmed by 4 bases and J by 5 bases, leaving 17 bases between them. Germline CDR1 reads MNHEY; CDR2 reads SMNVEV (reference sequence).

In this sample, this clonotype turned up many times. The rearrangement links TRBV7-9 to TRBJ2-7; D may be TRBD2 (5 bases). This CDR3 is built from 15 residues. Germline-derived CDR1 and CDR2 are SEHNR and FQNEAQ (reference sequence). Trimming left V 5 bases short and J 6 bases short, with 20 bases between. In nucleotides, the CDR3 is TGTGCCAGCAGCCCTCCCTGGGTGAGGGTACCCGAGCAGTACTTC. As protein: CASSPPWVRVPEQYF.

This clonotype appeared many times. The chain joins TRBV20-1 to TRBJ2-7; D gene unclear. Trimming pared 2 bases from V and 4 bases from J, leaving 15 bases between. The CDR3 has 14 residues. The germline gives CDR1 DFQATT, CDR2 SNEGSKA (reference sequence). CDR3 region: CSARPKPFPYEQYF. The CDR3 bases are TGCAGTGCTAGACCGAAACCCTTCCCTTACGAGCAGTACTTC.

This clonotype was seen repeatedly, ten times or more. The rearrangement links TRBV6-1 to TRBJ2-3, with D perhaps TRBD2 (5 bases). CDR1 MNHNS and CDR2 SASEGT come from the germline V gene. The CDR3 contains 14 residues. The ends were cut back, 7 bases at V and 2 bases at J, with 13 bases in the middle. The CDR3 DNA follows: TGTGCCAGCACCCGAGGGCAGGACACAGATACGCAGTATTTT. Translating it yields CASTRGQDTDTQYF.

This clonotype was found many times. The genes are TRBV5-6 and TRBJ2-3; D gene uncertain. V shed 4 bases and J shed 10 bases, with 13 bases lying between them. The germline gives CDR1 SGHDT, CDR2 YYEEEE. This CDR3 is 12 amino acids long. This CDR3 reads CASSPDKTPQYF. CDR3 nucleotide sequence: TGTGCCAGCAGCCCCGATAAGACTCCGCAGTATTTT.

This clonotype has a count of ten or more. This chain joins TRBV7-9 and TRBJ1-2, with 7 bases matching TRBD1. The junction had 7 bases not matched to a gene; V was cut back by 2 bases and J by 4 bases. Looked up from germline, CDR1 is SEHNR and CDR2 is FQNEAQ (reference sequence). The CDR3 consists of 15 residues. The CDR3 region is CASSLREGAPYGYTF. In DNA, the CDR3 is TGTGCCAGCAGCTTAAGGGAGGGGGCTCCCTATGGCTACACCTTC.

This clonotype was detected ten times or more. The chain uses TRBV29-1 and TRBJ1-4; 8 bases map to TRBD1. This CDR3 has 13 residues. J was trimmed by 8 bases and V by 6 bases; bases with no gene match: 8. Germline-derived CDR1 and CDR2 are SQVTM and ANQGSEA. The CDR3 DNA is TGCAGCGTCGCAGGGGGCGCGGGGGAAAAACTGTTTTTT. Amino acid sequence: CSVAGGAGEKLFF.

There are many counts of this clonotype. The chain employs TRBV12-3 or TRBV12-4 and TRBJ1-1; D unresolved. This CDR3 has 11 amino acids. Trimming shortened V by 6 bases and J by 4 bases, and 6 bases separated the two germline ends. CDR3 bases: TGTGCCAGCAGCCAGGCCACTGAAGCTTTCTTT. Translating it yields CASSQATEAFF.